This entry lists 28 T cell receptor beta chains sequenced from one sample in a study of cytomegalovirus exposure and HLA in healthy donors. Use of 60 Vbeta and 13 Jbeta primers characterized the PCR. The method was immunoSEQ multiplex PCR; TCRdb's version includes in-frame clones alone and lacks a portion of them. Among roughly 100,000 clones listed, 60% to 85% were seen once. The sequencing input was PBMCs. These receptors all stem from a woman aged 40-49 years in good health and CMV-seropositive.

This chain joins TRBV5-1 and TRBJ2-1, with D perhaps TRBD2 (5 bases). The CDR3 covers 15 residues. Germline CDR1 is SGHRS and CDR2 is YFSETQ. V was clipped by 6 bases and J by 6 bases, with 19 bases between them. CDR3 coding DNA: TGCGCCAGCAAAATCGACCGGGGTGGTGGCAATGAGCAGTTCTTC. Translation gives CASKIDRGGGNEQFF.

This rearrangement joins TRBV19 to TRBJ1-2; TRBD1 aligns across 8 bases. Germline V gives CDR1 LNHDA, CDR2 SQIVND (reference sequence). V was pared by 3 bases and J by 7 bases, with 10 bases of the junction left unmatched. This CDR3 has 15 amino acids. The CDR3 region is CASSITDRESFGYTF. The CDR3 DNA sequence: TGTGCCAGTAGTATTACGGACAGGGAATCGTTTGGCTACACCTTC. Together with reference TRBV19 and TRBJ1-2, the CDR3 gives the full variable domain: DGGITQSPKYLFRKEGQNVTLSCEQNLNHDAMYWYRQDPGQGLRLIYYSQIVNDFQKGDIAEGYSVSREKKESFPLTVTSAQKNPTAFYLCASSITDRESFGYTFGSGTRLTVV.

The table lists this clone with a count of one. The rearrangement joins TRBV29-1 to TRBJ2-1, with 12 nucleotides matching TRBD2. Germline V gene lookup returns CDR1 SQVTM and CDR2 ANQGSEA. CDR3 size: 15 residues. V gave up 3 bases and J gave up 7 bases; unmatched junction bases: 7. The CDR3: CSVDRLAGVPNEQFF. The CDR3 bases are TGCAGCGTTGATCGACTAGCGGGAGTCCCAAATGAGCAGTTCTTC.

This clone has just one count. The rearrangement joins TRBV28 to TRBJ1-2, with TRBD1 matching 7 bases. The CDR3 has 15 residues. The trim removed 6 bases at V and 5 bases at J, leaving 12 bases unmatched. Germline values: CDR1 MDHEN, CDR2 SYDVKM. The CDR3 DNA sequence: TGTGCCAGCAGCGCCCCCGGGACAGATAAATATGGCTACACCTTC. This gives the protein CASSAPGTDKYGYTF.

This sequence joins TRBV12-5 and TRBJ2-7, with TRBD1 matching 9 bases. Germline V gene lookup returns CDR1 LGHNT and CDR2 FRNRAP. The V and J ends lost 5 bases and 0 bases, in that order; junction bases with no gene match: 8. The CDR3 sequence is 16 residues long. The DNA for the CDR3 is TGTGCTAGTGGTCTGGGACGGACAGGGGTCTCCTACGAGCAGTACTTC. Amino acids: CASGLGRTGVSYEQYF.

The chain joins TRBV11-3 to TRBJ2-7, with D tentatively TRBD1 (6 bases). Germline V CDR1 and CDR2: SGHNT, YENEEA. Trimming cost V 1 base and J 0 bases, with 13 bases left between them. The length of the CDR3 is 16 residues. In DNA, the CDR3 is TGTGCCAGCAGCTTAGCATCAGGGGTCAGCTCCTACGAGCAGTACTTC. Translated: CASSLASGVSSYEQYF.

This chain connects TRBV28 to TRBJ1-4; 8 positions agree with TRBD1. From germline, CDR1 is MDHEN and CDR2 SYDVKM. This CDR3 is built from 15 residues. Trimming at V came to 5 bases and at J to 6 bases, leaving 8 bases not matched to a gene. DNA of the CDR3: TGTGCCAGCAGTGACCTTCAGGGGGCGGATGAAAAACTGTTTTTT. It specifies CASSDLQGADEKLFF. The complete variable domain, with remaining parts taken from reference TRBV28 and TRBJ1-4, reads DVKVTQSSRYLVKRTGEKVFLECVQDMDHENMFWYRQDPGLGLRLIYFSYDVKMKEKGDIPEGYSVSREKKERFSLILESASTNQTSMYLCASSDLQGADEKLFFGSGTQLSVL.

In DNA, the CDR3 is TGTGCCAGCAGTTTATCACCGGGACAGGCTTTACATACGCAGTATTTT. Translating gives CASSLSPGQALHTQYF. The chain carries TRBV27 and TRBJ2-3; 8 bases agree with TRBD1. Looked up from germline, CDR1 is MNHEY and CDR2 is SMNVEV (reference sequence). The CDR3 contains 16 residues. V dropped 0 bases and J dropped 7; count of bases not matched to a gene: 9.

On this clone: Its ends do not fully match the called genes, so a read error is possible. Other DNA sequences in this sample translate to the same CDR3. The rearrangement links TRBV7-9 to TRBJ2-5; TRBD1 matches at 7 bases. Germline CDR1 reads SEHNR; CDR2 reads FQNEAQ (reference sequence). The CDR3 consists of 15 residues. The CDR3 nucleotides are TGCGCCAGCAGCCCATTTCCGGGACAGCAAGAGACCCAGTACTTC. It is translated as CASSPFPGQQETQYF.

The rearrangement uses TRBV29-1 and TRBJ1-1, with D possibly matching TRBD1 (5 bases). Germline V gene data show CDR1 as SQVTM and CDR2 as ANQGSEA. The CDR3 extends over 13 amino acids. The CDR3 DNA reads TGCAGGGGCAGCAGGGTGGCGAACACTGAAGCTTTCTTT. Translated: CRGSRVANTEAFF.

This chain uses TRBV10-3 with TRBJ2-1, with D hard to call. V was cut by 3 bases and J by 0 bases, with 3 bases left in between. The CDR3 runs to 13 residues. Germline CDR1 and CDR2: ENHRY and SYGVKD. CDR3 coding DNA: TGTGCCATCAGTGACCGCTCCTACAATGAGCAGTTCTTC. It codes for CAISDRSYNEQFF.

This clone showed up just a few times. The genes are TRBV7-2 and TRBJ1-1; possible D gene TRBD1, 5 bases. Germline lookup yields CDR1 SGHTA and CDR2 FQGNSA. V was trimmed by 2 bases and J by 7 bases, leaving 14 bases between them. This CDR3 region has 14 residues. The CDR3 here is CASSLLPGRDEAFF. The CDR3 region has the DNA TGTGCCAGCAGCTTATTGCCAGGGAGGGATGAAGCTTTCTTT.

This clone was detected only once. The chain has TRBV11-3 and TRBJ2-2; tentative D call: TRBD2 (5 bases). Germline CDR1 reads SGHNT; CDR2 reads YENEEA. The CDR3 is made up of 15 amino acids. Trimming took off 5 bases at V and 1 base at J, with 11 bases between the two ends. The DNA of the CDR3 is TGTGCCAGCAGCACCCTTGGAGGGAACACCGGGGAGCTGTTTTTT. Protein: CASSTLGGNTGELFF.

The CDR3 coding sequence is TGTGCCAGCAGGTATAGCCCCGGGCGAACAGGGGGCGTCGGCTACACCTTC. Translation gives CASRYSPGRTGGVGYTF. The chain joins TRBV28 to TRBJ1-2; 9 bases are shared with TRBD1. CDR1 and CDR2 (germline): MDHEN, SYDVKM. With V trimmed by 6 bases and J by 8 bases, 19 bases remained unmatched. This CDR3 comprises 17 residues.

This clone turned up a few times. The chain uses TRBV5-1 and TRBJ2-3; 10 positions agree with TRBD2. With 5 bases clipped from V and 2 bases from J, the junction kept 8 bases outside the gene matches. The CDR3 is 16 residues long. The V gene's germline CDR1 is SGHRS and CDR2 YFSETQ. The CDR3 DNA follows: TGCGCCAGCAGGGGGCTAGCGGGAGACGACACAGATACGCAGTATTTT. The encoded protein is CASRGLAGDDTDTQYF. The full variable domain, completed using reference TRBV5-1 and TRBJ2-3, is KAGVTQTPRYLIKTRGQQVTLSCSPISGHRSVSWYQQTPGQGLQFLFEYFSETQRNKGNFPGRFSGRQFSNSRSEMNVSTLELGDSALYLCASRGLAGDDTDTQYFGPGTRLTVL.

The V gene is TRBV5-1, the J gene TRBJ1-1; D not resolved. This CDR3 is 18 amino acids long. V was pared by 0 bases and J by 4 bases, with 22 bases between. Looked up from germline, CDR1 is SGHRS and CDR2 is YFSETQ. The CDR3 is CASSLAPTVASSGTEAFF. In nucleotides, the CDR3 is TGCGCCAGCAGCTTGGCCCCAACCGTTGCCTCTTCGGGCACTGAAGCTTTCTTT.

The chain couples TRBV6-6 to TRBJ1-1; TRBD1 matches at 7 bases. The V segment lost 2 bases and the J segment 10 bases; nucleotides outside the gene matches: 13. The CDR3 is 15 residues long. Germline CDR1 is MNHNY and CDR2 is SVGAGI (reference sequence). The chain's CDR3 is CASSYAPGTAMGAFF. The CDR3 nucleotides are TGTGCCAGCAGTTACGCCCCCGGGACAGCGATGGGAGCTTTCTTT.

The table lists this clone with a count of one. The chain uses TRBV28 and TRBJ2-1, with D perhaps matching TRBD2 (6 bases). The germline V gene has CDR1 MDHEN and CDR2 SYDVKM. Trimming cost V 6 bases and J 4 bases, with 13 bases left between them. The CDR3 loop spans 14 amino acids. Written as DNA, the CDR3 is TGTGCCAGCAGAGGGGACTCATCGTACAATGAGCAGTTCTTC. Protein sequence: CASRGDSSYNEQFF.

The chain carries TRBV15 and TRBJ2-3, with 12 bases identical to TRBD2. Germline trimming cut 2 bases from V and 0 bases from J; bases unmatched to any gene: 3. This CDR3 is 17 amino acids long. Germline V gene lookup returns CDR1 LNHNV and CDR2 YYDKDF (reference sequence). For the CDR3, the DNA is TGTGCCACCAGCAGACTAGCGGGGGGGTTGAGCACAGATACGCAGTATTTT. Translated: CATSRLAGGLSTDTQYF.

Only a few counts were recorded for this clone. The J gene is TRBJ1-1, the V gene TRBV18; 9 nucleotides match TRBD1. CDR3 length: 16 amino acids. The germline gives CDR1 KGHSH, CDR2 LQKENI. The V segment lost 3 bases and the J segment 2 bases; nucleotides outside the gene matches: 7. The CDR3: CASSPITGGRNTEAFF. CDR3 nucleotides: TGTGCCAGCTCACCCATAACAGGGGGCAGAAACACTGAAGCTTTCTTT.

The chain links TRBV4-2 to TRBJ1-2, with a possible D match to TRBD1 (6 bases). With 3 bases removed from V and 8 bases from J, the gap between germline ends came to 16 bases. This CDR3 contains 14 residues. Germline loops: CDR1 LGHNA, CDR2 YNFKEQ. CDR3 sequence reads: CASSQADRSQGYTF. Written as DNA, the CDR3 is TGTGCCAGCAGCCAGGCTGACAGGTCCCAGGGCTACACCTTC.

The chain joins TRBV19 to TRBJ2-5, with 16 nucleotides matching TRBD2. V gave up 4 bases and J gave up 2 bases; unmatched junction bases: 4. Germline V gives CDR1 LNHDA, CDR2 SQIVND (reference sequence). This CDR3 contains 17 residues. DNA of the CDR3: TGTGCCAGTAGTAGAACGGGACTAGCGGGAGGGCAAGAGACCCAGTACTTC. This gives the protein CASSRTGLAGGQETQYF. The full variable domain, its missing parts supplied by reference TRBV19 and TRBJ2-5, is DGGITQSPKYLFRKEGQNVTLSCEQNLNHDAMYWYRQDPGQGLRLIYYSQIVNDFQKGDIAEGYSVSREKKESFPLTVTSAQKNPTAFYLCASSRTGLAGGQETQYFGPGTRLLVL.

This chain uses TRBV7-9 with TRBJ2-5, with D possibly matching TRBD2 (5 bases). Trimming took 2 bases from V and 1 from J, leaving 5 bases between them. The CDR3 is 13 amino acids. Germline V gene sequence: CDR1 SEHNR, CDR2 FQNEAQ (reference sequence). The CDR3 DNA follows: TGTGCCAGCAGCTTACGGGGCCAAGAGACCCAGTACTTC. Translating it yields CASSLRGQETQYF.

V is TRBV28 and J is TRBJ1-5; D is possibly TRBD1 (6 bases). V lost 5 bases, J lost 0 bases, and 20 bases lay in between. CDR1 and CDR2 from the germline V gene are MDHEN and SYDVKM. The CDR3 is 18 residues long. Here the CDR3 reads CASSLRGGDIYSNQPQHF. For the CDR3, the DNA is TGTGCCAGCAGTCTAAGGGGGGGGGACATCTATAGCAATCAGCCCCAGCATTTT. The full variable domain, rest sourced from reference TRBV28 and TRBJ1-5, is DVKVTQSSRYLVKRTGEKVFLECVQDMDHENMFWYRQDPGLGLRLIYFSYDVKMKEKGDIPEGYSVSREKKERFSLILESASTNQTSMYLCASSLRGGDIYSNQPQHFGDGTRLSIL.

The chain has TRBV2 and TRBJ2-3; tentatively, D is TRBD2 (6 bases). This CDR3 has 16 residues. V lost 8 bases and J lost 4, with 22 bases in between. Germline V gene data show CDR1 as SNHLY and CDR2 as FYNNEI. CDR3 coding DNA: TGTGCCAGCGGACTAACCGGGGTGCGGGCCGCAGATACGCAGTATTTT. This encodes CASGLTGVRAADTQYF.

The rearrangement links TRBV10-3 to TRBJ2-3; possibly TRBD1 for D (6 bases). Germline V CDR1 and CDR2: ENHRY, SYGVKD. V was cut by 10 bases and J by 7 bases, with 12 bases left in between. The CDR3 runs 11 residues. CDR3 nucleotide sequence: TGTGCCACTGGGGGCGGATATACGCAGTATTTT. This gives the protein CATGGGYTQYF.

V is TRBV5-1 and J is TRBJ2-5; 9 bases map to TRBD2. The germline V gene encodes CDR1 SGHRS and CDR2 YFSETQ. V lost 7 bases, J lost 2 bases, and 9 bases stayed unmatched. The CDR3 length is 15 residues. This CDR3 reads CASYSLAGPQETQYF. The DNA of the CDR3 is TGCGCCAGCTATTCGCTAGCGGGACCACAAGAGACCCAGTACTTC.

The J gene is TRBJ2-7, the V gene TRBV2, with D possibly matching TRBD2 (5 bases). The CDR3 extends over 12 amino acids. V lost 6 bases, J lost 4 bases, and 10 bases lay in between. Germline-derived CDR1 and CDR2 are SNHLY and FYNNEI. CDR3 sequence reads: CASRDRGYEQYF. CDR3 coding DNA: TGTGCCAGCAGGGATAGAGGGTACGAGCAGTACTTC. The variable domain in full, completed from reference TRBV2 and TRBJ2-7, reads EPEVTQTPSHQVTQMGQEVILRCVPISNHLYFYWYRQILGQKVEFLVSFYNNEISEKSEIFDDQFSVERPDGSNFTLKIRSTKLEDSAMYFCASRDRGYEQYFGPGTRLTVT.